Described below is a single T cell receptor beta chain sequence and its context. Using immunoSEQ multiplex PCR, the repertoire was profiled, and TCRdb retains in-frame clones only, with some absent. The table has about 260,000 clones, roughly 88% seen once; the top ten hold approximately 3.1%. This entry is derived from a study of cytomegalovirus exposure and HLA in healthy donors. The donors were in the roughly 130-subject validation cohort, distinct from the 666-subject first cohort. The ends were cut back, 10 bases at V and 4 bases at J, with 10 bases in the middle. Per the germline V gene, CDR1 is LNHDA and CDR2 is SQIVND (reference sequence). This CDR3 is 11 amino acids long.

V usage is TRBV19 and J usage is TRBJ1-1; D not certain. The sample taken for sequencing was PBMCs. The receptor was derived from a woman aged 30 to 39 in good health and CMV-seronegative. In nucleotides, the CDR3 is TGTGCCACCGGAGGGCTCACTGAAGCTTTCTTT. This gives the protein CATGGLTEAFF.